The subject of this entry is one T cell receptor beta chain. No antigen is known for it. This specimen belongs to a study of vaccination and CD4 T cells after COVID-19. The trim removed 10 bases at V and 5 bases at J, leaving 10 bases unmatched. CDR1 is SGHNT and CDR2 is YYREEE in the germline V gene (reference sequence). This CDR3 region has 13 residues. Oncomine TCR Beta short-read sequencing was applied to DNA from cultured CD4+ T cells. Genomic DNA from cultured CD4+ T cells was extracted. MiXCR, applied by TCRdb to the PCR reads, yields one record per CDR3 protein. This table holds roughly 7,000 distinct CDR3 sequences, 50% to 55% found once. The sample's treatment: approximately 11-day PBMC culture with coronavirus spike peptide pools or control peptides (ViraFEST assay). CD4+ T lymphocytes from the unexposed donor were collected before the COVID-19 pandemic (2011-2018).

This sequence originates from a human donor in good health. The chain couples TRBV5-4 to TRBJ2-7; TRBD1 agrees at 9 bases. The sample taken for sequencing was CD4+ T cells from blood, cultured in vitro. CDR3 bases: TGTGCCGGGGGGACAGGGCTTAGGGACGAGCAGTACTTC. It translates to CAGGTGLRDEQYF.